The T cell receptor beta chain described here comes from a study of shared clonotypes between healthy human individuals. Study-wide findings and caveats: Clonotypes shared by all four sorted-subset donors had higher generation probabilities than non-shared clonotypes. Naive CD4 clonotypes overlapped across a handful of donors at approximately 5.3%.

Cells designated naive CD8 were CD45RO-negative and were positively selected for CCR7, with terminally differentiated effector memory CD45RA+ cells excluded. As concerns this clone: The antigen is undetermined.

The germline gives CDR1 GTSNPN, CDR2 SVGIG (reference sequence). This CDR3 has 13 residues. The V end was cut by 0 bases, the J end by 1 base, with 5 bases between. The authors loaded 150 to 250 ng DNA, approximately 30,000 T cell genomes, into sorted-subset replicate PCRs. Libraries were prepared by immunoSEQ multiplex PCR; TCRdb keeps only in-frame clonotypes and omits some of them. The profile covers just over 2,000,000 clones, with about 95% appearing a single time and more than 0.95% taken by the ten largest. The sequence was obtained from a man between 18 and 29 years old in good health. Material for sequencing was naive CD8+ T cells sorted from blood. The rearrangement joins TRBV30 to TRBJ2-3; D gene uncertain. The CDR3, as DNA: TGTGCCTGGAGTGTTGCCGGCACAGATACGCAGTATTTT. Its protein product is CAWSVAGTDTQYF.